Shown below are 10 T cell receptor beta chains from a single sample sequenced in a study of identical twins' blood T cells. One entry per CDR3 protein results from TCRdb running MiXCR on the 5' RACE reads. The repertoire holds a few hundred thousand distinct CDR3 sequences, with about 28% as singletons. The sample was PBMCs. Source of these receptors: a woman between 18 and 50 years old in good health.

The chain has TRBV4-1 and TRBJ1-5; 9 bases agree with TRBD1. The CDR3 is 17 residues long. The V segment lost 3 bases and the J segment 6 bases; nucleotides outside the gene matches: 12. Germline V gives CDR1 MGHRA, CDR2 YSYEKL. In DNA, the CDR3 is TGCGCCAGCAGCCAGTCACAGGGGGCGCGAGGTTTTCAGCCCCAGCATTTT. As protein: CASSQSQGARGFQPQHF.

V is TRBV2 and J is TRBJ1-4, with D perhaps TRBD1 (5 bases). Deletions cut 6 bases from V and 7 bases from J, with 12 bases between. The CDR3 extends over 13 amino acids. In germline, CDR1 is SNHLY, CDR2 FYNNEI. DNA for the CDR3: TGTGCCAGCAGAGAGGCAGGGCGTGAAAAACTGTTTTTT. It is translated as CASREAGREKLFF.

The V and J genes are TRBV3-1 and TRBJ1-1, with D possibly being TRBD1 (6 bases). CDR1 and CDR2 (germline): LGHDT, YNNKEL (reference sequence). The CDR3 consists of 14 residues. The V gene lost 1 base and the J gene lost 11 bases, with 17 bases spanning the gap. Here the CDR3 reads CASSQAGTTVVAFF. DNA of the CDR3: TGTGCCAGCAGCCAAGCAGGGACAACCGTGGTGGCTTTCTTT.

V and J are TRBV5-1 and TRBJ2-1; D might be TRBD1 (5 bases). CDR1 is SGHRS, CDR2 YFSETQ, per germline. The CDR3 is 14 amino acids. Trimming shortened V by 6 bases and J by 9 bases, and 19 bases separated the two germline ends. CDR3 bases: TGCGCCAGCATACCTGACAGCCGTTTTCGTGAGCAGTTCTTC. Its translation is CASIPDSRFREQFF.

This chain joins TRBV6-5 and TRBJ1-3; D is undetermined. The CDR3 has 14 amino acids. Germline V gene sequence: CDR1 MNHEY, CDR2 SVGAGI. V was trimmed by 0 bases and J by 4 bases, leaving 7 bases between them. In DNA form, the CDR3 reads TGTGCCAGCAGTTACTCTAGCCGCGGAAACACCATATATTTT. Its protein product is CASSYSSRGNTIYF.

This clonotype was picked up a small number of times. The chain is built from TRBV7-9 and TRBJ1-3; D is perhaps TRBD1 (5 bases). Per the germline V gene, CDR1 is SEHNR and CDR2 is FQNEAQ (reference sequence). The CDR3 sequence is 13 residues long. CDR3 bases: TGTGCGGGACGGGGTAACTCTGGAAACACCATATATTTT. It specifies CAGRGNSGNTIYF.

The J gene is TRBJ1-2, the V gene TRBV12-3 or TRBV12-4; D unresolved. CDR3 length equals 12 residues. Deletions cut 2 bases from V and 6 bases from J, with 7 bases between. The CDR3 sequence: CASSLMVNGYTF. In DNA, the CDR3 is TGTGCCAGCAGTTTAATGGTCAATGGCTACACCTTC.

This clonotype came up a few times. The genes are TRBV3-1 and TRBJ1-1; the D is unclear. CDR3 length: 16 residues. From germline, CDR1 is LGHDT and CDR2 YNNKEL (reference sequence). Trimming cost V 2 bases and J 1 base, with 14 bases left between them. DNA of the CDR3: TGTGCCAGCAGCCAAAAAAGGACCCGGACGAACACTGAAGCTTTCTTT. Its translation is CASSQKRTRTNTEAFF.

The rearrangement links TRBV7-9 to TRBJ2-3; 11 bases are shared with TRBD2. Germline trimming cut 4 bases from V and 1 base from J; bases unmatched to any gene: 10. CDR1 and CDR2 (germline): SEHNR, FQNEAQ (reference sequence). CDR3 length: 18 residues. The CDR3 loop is CASSSEIMTSGGTDTQYF. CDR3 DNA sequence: TGTGCCAGCAGCTCCGAAATAATGACTAGCGGGGGCACAGATACGCAGTATTTT.

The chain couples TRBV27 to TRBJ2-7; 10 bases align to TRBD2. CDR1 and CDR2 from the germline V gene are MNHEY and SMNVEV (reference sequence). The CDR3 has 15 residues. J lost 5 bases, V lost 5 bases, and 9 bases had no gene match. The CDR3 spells CASSGALAGTDEQYF. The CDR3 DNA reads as TGTGCCAGCAGTGGAGCACTAGCGGGAACGGACGAGCAGTACTTC.